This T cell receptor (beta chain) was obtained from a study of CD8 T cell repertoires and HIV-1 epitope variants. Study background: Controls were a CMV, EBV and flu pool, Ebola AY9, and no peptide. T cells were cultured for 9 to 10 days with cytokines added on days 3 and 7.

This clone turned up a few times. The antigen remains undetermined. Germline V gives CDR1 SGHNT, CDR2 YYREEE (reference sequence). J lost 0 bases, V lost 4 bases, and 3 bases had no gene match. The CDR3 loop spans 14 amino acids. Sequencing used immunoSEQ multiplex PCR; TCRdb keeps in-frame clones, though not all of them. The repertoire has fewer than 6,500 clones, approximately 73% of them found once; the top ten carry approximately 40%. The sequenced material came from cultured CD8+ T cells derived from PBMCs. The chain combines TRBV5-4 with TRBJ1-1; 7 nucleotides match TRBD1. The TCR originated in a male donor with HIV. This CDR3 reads CASSVGQMNTEAFF. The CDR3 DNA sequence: TGTGCCAGCAGCGTGGGACAGATGAACACTGAAGCTTTCTTT.